These 10 T cell receptor beta chains came from one sample sequenced in a study of T cell repertoires in cytomegalovirus infection. What these receptors recognize is not known. TCRdb redid the calling of the reads with MiXCR, one entry per CDR3 protein. The sample holds approximately 1,000,000 distinct CDR3 sequences; approximately 31% are singletons and the top ten take 10% to 15%. Sequencing was performed on cultured CD8+ T cells from PBMCs, taken from culture after CMV antigen stimulation. The receptors originated from a human donor in good health (CMV status not recorded). Some clones in this sample may be carry-over from other donors' samples.

V is TRBV2 and J is TRBJ2-7; no firm D call. Trimming pared 8 bases from V and 12 bases from J, leaving 11 bases between. This CDR3 contains 9 residues. The germline CDR1 and CDR2 sequences are SNHLY and FYNNEI. Here the CDR3 reads CASAPDAYF. The CDR3 DNA reads as TGTGCCAGCGCCCCGGACGCGTACTTC. Together with reference TRBV2 and TRBJ2-7, the CDR3 gives the full variable domain: EPEVTQTPSHQVTQMGQEVILRCVPISNHLYFYWYRQILGQKVEFLVSFYNNEISEKSEIFDDQFSVERPDGSNFTLKIRSTKLEDSAMYFCASAPDAYFGPGTRLTVT.

Here the CDR3 reads CSARYRGLDYGYTF. In nucleotides, the CDR3 is TGCAGTGCTAGGTACAGGGGATTGGACTATGGCTACACCTTC. The chain joins TRBV20-1 to TRBJ1-2; TRBD1 agrees at 7 bases. Germline V gene lookup returns CDR1 DFQATT and CDR2 SNEGSKA (reference sequence). The V segment lost 3 bases and the J segment 3 bases; nucleotides outside the gene matches: 7. The CDR3 runs 14 residues.

In DNA, the CDR3 is TGTGCCAGCAGCCAAGAAACGGGGGGCAGGGCCTACGAGCAGTACTTC. Protein: CASSQETGGRAYEQYF. The J gene is TRBJ2-7, the V gene TRBV7-8; a weak D match, TRBD2 (7 bases). The V end lost 5 bases, the J end lost 2 bases, and 19 bases lay between the germline ends. The CDR3 contains 16 residues. Germline CDR1 is SGHVS and CDR2 is FQNEAQ.

This clonotype appeared a few times. The CDR3 bases are TGTGCCAGCAGCCCTCCACAGGGGGCGCGCACTGAAGCTTTCTTT. Its translation is CASSPPQGARTEAFF. This chain uses TRBV7-3 with TRBJ1-1; TRBD1 matches 9 bases. V lost 5 bases, J lost 4 bases, and 8 bases stayed unmatched. CDR1 and CDR2 (germline): SGHTA, FQGTGA. This CDR3 is 15 amino acids long. Together with reference TRBV7-3 and TRBJ1-1, the CDR3 gives the full variable domain: GAGVSQTPSNKVTEKGKYVELRCDPISGHTALYWYRQSLGQGPEFLIYFQGTGAADDSGLPNDRFFAVRPEGSVSTLKIQRTERGDSAVYLCASSPPQGARTEAFFGQGTRLTVV.

The J gene is TRBJ2-5, the V gene TRBV20-1; 9 bases agree with TRBD2. Trimming took 0 bases from V and 5 from J; bases not matched to a gene: 10. This CDR3 has 16 amino acids. In germline, CDR1 is DFQATT, CDR2 SNEGSKA (reference sequence). CDR3 sequence reads: CSARDPLAGGPETQYF. CDR3 bases: TGCAGTGCTAGAGATCCTCTGGCGGGGGGGCCGGAGACCCAGTACTTC.

Only a few counts were recorded for this clonotype. V and J are TRBV12-3 or TRBV12-4 and TRBJ2-3; 7 bases align to TRBD1. Trimming removed 10 bases from V and 0 bases from J; junction bases left unmatched: 10. The CDR3 is 15 residues long. CDR3 residues: CATDRVTRSTDTQYF. CDR3 in DNA: TGTGCCACTGACAGGGTCACGCGTAGCACAGATACGCAGTATTTT.

This clonotype has only a few counts. CDR3 nucleotides: TGTGCCAGCAGCCCGAGGGGACAGCTTAATTCACCCCTCCACTTT. Translating gives CASSPRGQLNSPLHF. The chain recombines TRBV7-2 with TRBJ1-6; 7 bases line up with TRBD1. The CDR3 is 15 amino acids. With V trimmed by 5 bases and J by 6 bases, 7 bases remained unmatched. Germline values: CDR1 SGHTA, CDR2 FQGNSA.

This clonotype was seen a few times. The chain employs TRBV27 and TRBJ1-6; D unresolved. This CDR3 has 14 amino acids. The germline V and J ends were trimmed by 2 bases and 9 bases, with 11 bases remaining between them. Germline V gives CDR1 MNHEY, CDR2 SMNVEV (reference sequence). The CDR3 DNA reads as TGTGCCAGCAGTTTAACTCCGGGTGTTTCACCCCTCCACTTT. Its protein is CASSLTPGVSPLHF.

This chain joins TRBV14 and TRBJ2-7, with D possibly TRBD2 on 6 matching bases. CDR1 and CDR2 (germline): SGHDN, FVKESK. Trimming stripped 0 bases from V and 2 bases from J, with 20 bases between. This CDR3 comprises 18 residues. For the CDR3, the DNA is TGTGCCAGCAGCCAAGATCGAGTCCCGGGACTTCTAACCTACGAGCAGTACTTC. Protein sequence: CASSQDRVPGLLTYEQYF.

The chain carries TRBV5-1 and TRBJ1-4, with 8 bases lining up with TRBD1. The V and J ends lost 2 bases and 8 bases, in that order; junction bases with no gene match: 5. The CDR3 length is 14 residues. Germline-derived CDR1 and CDR2 are SGHRS and YFSETQ. CDR3: CASSLTDREEKLFF. DNA for the CDR3: TGCGCCAGCAGCTTAACGGACAGGGAAGAAAAACTGTTTTTT. The entire variable domain, with the rest obtained from reference TRBV5-1 and TRBJ1-4, is as follows: KAGVTQTPRYLIKTRGQQVTLSCSPISGHRSVSWYQQTPGQGLQFLFEYFSETQRNKGNFPGRFSGRQFSNSRSEMNVSTLELGDSALYLCASSLTDREEKLFFGSGTQLSVL.